The source of this TCR beta chain is a study of CD8+CD57+ T cells in acquired aplastic anemia. The sequenced patients had an expansion of CD8+CD57+ cells seen by flow cytometry. The CDR3 has 11 amino acids. From germline, CDR1 is SNHLY and CDR2 FYNNEI. The ends were cut back, 3 bases at V and 4 bases at J, with 3 bases in the middle. The TCR beta profiling, which covered VDJ combination and CDR3 sequence, was carried out using genomic DNA as the template. TCRdb redid the calling of the reads with MiXCR, one entry per CDR3 protein. In the table there are 150,000 or so distinct CDR3 sequences, approximately 52% of which are singletons.

This TCR was sampled from a human donor with aplastic anemia. Sequencing input: sorted CD4+, CD8+, or CD8+CD57+ T cells (not recorded which) from PBMCs. The V call is TRBV2, the J call TRBJ2-5; D is unresolved. The CDR3: CASSELETQYF. CDR3 sequence (DNA): TGTGCCAGCAGTGAGCTAGAGACCCAGTACTTC.